Shown below are 29 T cell receptor beta chains from a single sample sequenced in a study of T cells in localized non-small cell lung cancer. The assay was immunoSEQ multiplex PCR, and TCRdb's table has in-frame clones only and misses some. This repertoire shows around 90,000 clones, around 82% found once; its top ten account for 15% to 20%. Sequenced here: PBMCs, sampled before any cancer treatment. These receptors all come from a man between 40 and 69 years old with stage II squamous cell lung carcinoma.

This clone was seen ten or more times. The chain joins TRBV6-5 to TRBJ1-2; D is perhaps TRBD1 (6 bases). This CDR3 comprises 13 residues. Germline V lookup: CDR1 MNHEY, CDR2 SVGAGI. The V and J ends lost 5 bases and 9 bases respectively, with 16 bases between them. CDR3 sequence reads: CASSQDSHNRYTF. CDR3 coding DNA: TGTGCCAGCAGTCAGGACAGTCATAATCGCTACACCTTC.

The chain couples TRBV27 to TRBJ2-2; D is unclear. This CDR3 is 14 amino acids long. The germline gives CDR1 MNHEY, CDR2 SMNVEV (reference sequence). V lost 0 bases and J lost 4, with 6 bases in between. This chain's CDR3 is CASSLSGRTGELFF. Written as DNA, the CDR3 is TGTGCCAGCAGTTTATCGGGCCGCACCGGGGAGCTGTTTTTT.

The J gene is TRBJ1-5, the V gene TRBV5-1; no clear D. Germline V gene sequence: CDR1 SGHRS, CDR2 YFSETQ. V was cut by 0 bases and J by 2 bases, with 6 bases left in between. The CDR3 length is 14 residues. CDR3 amino acids: CASSLGGRNQPQHF. CDR3 sequence (DNA): TGCGCCAGCAGCTTGGGCGGACGCAATCAGCCCCAGCATTTT.

The chain joins TRBV5-1 to TRBJ2-7; 9 nucleotides match TRBD1. The J segment lost 6 bases and the V segment lost 4 bases, leaving 8 bases of the junction unmatched. The V gene's germline CDR1 is SGHRS and CDR2 YFSETQ. The CDR3 sequence is 14 residues long. The CDR3 region is CASSTTGGSLEQYF. The CDR3 DNA sequence: TGCGCCAGCAGCACGACAGGGGGGTCGCTCGAGCAGTACTTC.

This clone is medium-sized. Here the CDR3 DNA reads TGTGCCAGCAGCCAATTGGGCCTGAACACTGAAGCTTTCTTT. It codes for CASSQLGLNTEAFF. The chain recombines TRBV16 with TRBJ1-1; D ambiguous. This CDR3 has 14 amino acids. Trimming took off 1 base at V and 0 bases at J, with 6 bases between the two ends. Germline V gene sequence: CDR1 KGHSY, CDR2 FQNENV.

This chain connects TRBV5-6 to TRBJ2-4; 11 bases line up with TRBD2. CDR1 and CDR2 (germline): SGHDT, YYEEEE. This CDR3 is built from 19 residues. The V and J ends lost 1 base and 0 bases, in that order; junction bases with no gene match: 9. DNA of the CDR3: TGTGCCAGCAGCTTGTTTACTAGCGGGAGAGTGGTAGCCAAAAACATTCAGTACTTC. Its protein is CASSLFTSGRVVAKNIQYF.

The chain uses TRBV7-9 and TRBJ2-7; 10 bases map to TRBD1. The V gene's germline CDR1 is SEHNR and CDR2 FQNEAQ (reference sequence). The CDR3 covers 14 residues. J lost 5 bases, V lost 4 bases, and 5 bases had no gene match. The CDR3 spells CASSSGTGENEQYF. The CDR3 DNA follows: TGTGCCAGCAGCTCTGGGACAGGGGAGAACGAGCAGTACTTC.

The V gene is TRBV5-1, the J gene TRBJ1-1, with unresolved D. Germline CDR1 is SGHRS and CDR2 is YFSETQ. Trimming took 4 bases from V and 2 from J, leaving 12 bases between them. The CDR3 contains 14 residues. The CDR3: CASSQKADNTEAFF. For the CDR3, the DNA is TGCGCCAGCAGCCAAAAAGCTGACAACACTGAAGCTTTCTTT.

The V gene is TRBV4-3, the J gene TRBJ1-2; the D is unclear. V was clipped by 8 bases and J by 7 bases, with 17 bases between them. The CDR3 spans 13 residues. Germline CDR1 LGHNA, CDR2 YSLEER. The CDR3 region has the DNA TGCGCCAGCGTCGAGGCCTCGGGTGGTGGCTACACCTTC. Its protein product is CASVEASGGGYTF.

V is TRBV7-9 and J is TRBJ1-4; 9 bases match TRBD1. Unmatched junction bases numbered 13, after V lost 5 bases and J lost 3 bases. There are 18 residues in the CDR3. The V gene's germline CDR1 is SEHNR and CDR2 FQNEAQ (reference sequence). The CDR3 region has the DNA TGTGCCAGCAGCAATAGGGCGGGACAGGGACTGGCTAATGAAAAACTGTTTTTT. It is translated as CASSNRAGQGLANEKLFF.

The rearrangement links TRBV12-5 to TRBJ1-2, with D possibly TRBD1 on 6 matching bases. The CDR3 length is 13 residues. From germline, CDR1 is LGHNT and CDR2 FRNRAP. The V end was cut by 6 bases, the J end by 8 bases, with 16 bases between. Written as DNA, the CDR3 is TGTGCTAGTGGCATGGGGGGGGCTGGCGGCTACACCTTC. It translates to CASGMGGAGGYTF.

This chain connects TRBV5-5 to TRBJ1-1, with TRBD1 as a possible D gene (5 bases). Germline V gene sequence: CDR1 SGHKS, CDR2 YYEKEE (reference sequence). The V end was cut by 1 base, the J end by 6 bases, with 7 bases between. This CDR3 region has 12 residues. CDR3 in DNA: TGTGCCAGCAGCTTGTGGGGCGCTGAAGCTTTCTTT. Translation gives CASSLWGAEAFF.

The chain is built from TRBV29-1 and TRBJ2-5; D gene uncertain. Per germline, CDR1 SQVTM and CDR2 ANQGSEA. The germline V and J ends were trimmed by 2 bases and 5 bases, with 6 bases remaining between them. The CDR3 loop spans 11 amino acids. The CDR3 bases are TGCAGCGTTGAACACCGTGAGACCCAGTACTTC. Its translation is CSVEHRETQYF.

The chain has TRBV5-6 and TRBJ2-7; D uncertain. This CDR3 is built from 13 residues. CDR1 and CDR2 from the germline V gene are SGHDT and YYEEEE. Trimming took 0 bases from V and 0 from J, leaving 4 bases between them. The CDR3 DNA sequence: TGTGCCAGCAGCTTGGTGAGCTCCTACGAGCAGTACTTC. It translates to CASSLVSSYEQYF.

This chain links TRBV28 with TRBJ2-1; 8 positions agree with TRBD2. The CDR3 extends over 14 amino acids. V shed 6 bases and J 1 base; nucleotides not matched to a gene: 2. Germline CDR1 reads MDHEN; CDR2 reads SYDVKM. Written as DNA, the CDR3 is TGTGCCAGCAGCAAGCGGGAGTCCTACAATGAGCAGTTCTTC. Translating it yields CASSKRESYNEQFF.

The chain couples TRBV30 to TRBJ2-7; TRBD1 matches at 7 bases. CDR1 GTSNPN and CDR2 SVGIG come from the germline V gene (reference sequence). With V trimmed by 5 bases and J by 0 bases, 1 base remained unmatched. This CDR3 contains 12 residues. CDR3 sequence (DNA): TGTGCCTGGGGGACAGCCTCCTACGAGCAGTACTTC. Translation: CAWGTASYEQYF. The entire variable domain, with the rest obtained from reference TRBV30 and TRBJ2-7, is as follows: SQTIHQWPATLVQPVGSPLSLECTVEGTSNPNLYWYRQAAGRGLQLLFYSVGIGQISSEVPQNLSASRPQDRQFILSSKKLLLSDSGFYLCAWGTASYEQYFGPGTRLTVT.

This chain links TRBV28 with TRBJ1-1, with 9 nucleotides matching TRBD1. Germline lookup yields CDR1 MDHEN and CDR2 SYDVKM. V lost 5 bases to trimming and J lost 5 bases; unmatched junction nucleotides: 12. The CDR3 loop spans 16 amino acids. The DNA for the CDR3 is TGTGCCAGCAGTCGATCTCCGGGACAGGGAGAGACTGAAGCTTTCTTT. Translating it yields CASSRSPGQGETEAFF.

The chain has TRBV11-2 and TRBJ1-4, with D uncertain. The CDR3 loop spans 15 amino acids. Germline V lookup: CDR1 SGHAT, CDR2 FQNNGV. V was shortened by 5 bases and J by 3 bases, with 13 bases between the two germline ends. Here the CDR3 DNA reads TGTGCCAGCAGCAATTGGAGACGTGCTAATGAAAAACTGTTTTTT. Its protein product is CASSNWRRANEKLFF.

This chain's CDR3 is CASSSLTGEDQPQHF. The CDR3 DNA reads as TGTGCCAGCAGCTCGTTGACAGGAGAGGATCAGCCCCAGCATTTT. V gene TRBV7-8 combines with J gene TRBJ1-5; D might be TRBD1 (6 bases). V was cut by 4 bases and J by 5 bases, with 15 bases left in between. CDR3 length: 15 amino acids. CDR1 is SGHVS, CDR2 FQNEAQ, per germline.

The chain is built from TRBV9 and TRBJ1-1; D gene uncertain. This CDR3 has 14 amino acids. Germline values: CDR1 SGDLS, CDR2 YYNGEE. Trimming pared 1 base from V and 0 bases from J, leaving 7 bases between. In DNA form, the CDR3 reads TGTGCCAGCAGCGTAACACCGATGAACACTGAAGCTTTCTTT. Its protein product is CASSVTPMNTEAFF.

There are a few counts of this clone. This chain links TRBV7-2 with TRBJ2-7, with D possibly being TRBD1 (5 bases). With 4 bases removed from V and 2 bases from J, the gap between germline ends came to 15 bases. The CDR3 spans 15 residues. The germline V gene has CDR1 SGHTA and CDR2 FQGNSA. The chain's CDR3 is CASSSPIDRPYEQYF. The CDR3 region has the DNA TGTGCCAGCAGCTCTCCTATCGACAGACCCTACGAGCAGTACTTC.

This chain connects TRBV7-2 to TRBJ1-2; perhaps TRBD1 as D (5 bases). The CDR3 totals 17 residues. Germline loops: CDR1 SGHTA, CDR2 FQGNSA. Trimming took 3 bases from V and 8 from J, leaving 25 bases between them. CDR3 coding DNA: TGTGCCAGCAGCTTTGTCAGAGGGACTGACACGCGTGGAGGCTACACCTTC. Translation gives CASSFVRGTDTRGGYTF. Based on the CDR3 plus reference TRBV7-2 and TRBJ1-2, the full variable domain is GAGVSQSPSNKVTEKGKDVELRCDPISGHTALYWYRQSLGQGLEFLIYFQGNSAPDKSGLPSDRFSAERTGGSVSTLTIQRTQQEDSAVYLCASSFVRGTDTRGGYTFGSGTRLTVV.

V and J are TRBV2 and TRBJ2-2; 9 nucleotides agree with TRBD2. CDR3 length equals 15 residues. Trimming at V came to 7 bases and at J to 5 bases, leaving 8 bases not matched to a gene. Looked up from germline, CDR1 is SNHLY and CDR2 is FYNNEI. The CDR3 coding sequence is TGTGCCAGCACGAATAGCGGGAGAAATACCGGGGAGCTGTTTTTT. Its protein is CASTNSGRNTGELFF.

The V and J genes are TRBV5-4 and TRBJ2-5; 7 nucleotides agree with TRBD1. The CDR3 length is 12 residues. Trimming at V came to 4 bases and at J to 5 bases, leaving 2 bases not matched to a gene. Germline loops: CDR1 SGHNT, CDR2 YYREEE (reference sequence). The CDR3 reads CASSQDRETQYF. The CDR3 DNA sequence: TGTGCCAGCAGCCAGGACAGGGAGACCCAGTACTTC.

As DNA, the CDR3 is TGTGCCAGCACCAAGAGTGGCCTTAGGATCTTGTTCTTC. Translated: CASTKSGLRILFF. The rearrangement links TRBV7-9 to TRBJ2-1; no reliable D call. V lost 7 bases and J 15 bases, leaving 22 bases between the germline ends. This CDR3 region has 13 residues. Germline V gene sequence: CDR1 SEHNR, CDR2 FQNEAQ (reference sequence).

The chain is built from TRBV15 and TRBJ1-1; weak D call: TRBD1 (6 bases). CDR1 is LNHNV and CDR2 is YYDKDF in the germline V gene (reference sequence). Trimming stripped 2 bases from V and 5 bases from J, with 9 bases between. The CDR3 loop spans 13 amino acids. The CDR3 reads CATSRIQGTEAFF. CDR3 DNA sequence: TGTGCCACCAGCAGAATACAGGGAACTGAAGCTTTCTTT.

The chain couples TRBV7-2 to TRBJ1-4; D is uncertain. CDR1 and CDR2 (germline): SGHTA, FQGNSA. This CDR3 region has 17 residues. V dropped 1 base and J dropped 4 bases, with 16 bases sitting between them. The CDR3 coding sequence is TGTGCCAGCAGCTTAGGTTCAGGAAGGCTAAATAATGAAAAACTGTTTTTT. Encoded protein: CASSLGSGRLNNEKLFF. The entire variable domain, with the rest obtained from reference TRBV7-2 and TRBJ1-4, is as follows: GAGVSQSPSNKVTEKGKDVELRCDPISGHTALYWYRQSLGQGLEFLIYFQGNSAPDKSGLPSDRFSAERTGGSVSTLTIQRTQQEDSAVYLCASSLGSGRLNNEKLFFGSGTQLSVL.

The chain links TRBV12-2 to TRBJ1-5; the D call in the table, TRBD1, was not verified against the DNA. TRBV12-2 is noted as a pseudogene. The CDR3 length is 18 residues. The CDR3 sequence: CASRLAQGWMENNQPQHF. In nucleotides, the CDR3 is TGTGCAAGTCGCTTAGCGCAGGGATGGATGGAGAACAATCAGCCCCAGCATTTT.

The chain employs TRBV29-1 and TRBJ2-7, with D possibly being TRBD2 (5 bases). CDR1 is SQVTM and CDR2 is ANQGSEA in the germline V gene. The V end was cut by 5 bases, the J end by 4 bases, with 12 bases between. CDR3 length equals 12 residues. CDR3 region: CSVSASQYEQYF. The DNA of the CDR3 is TGCAGCGTTTCGGCTAGCCAGTACGAGCAGTACTTC.